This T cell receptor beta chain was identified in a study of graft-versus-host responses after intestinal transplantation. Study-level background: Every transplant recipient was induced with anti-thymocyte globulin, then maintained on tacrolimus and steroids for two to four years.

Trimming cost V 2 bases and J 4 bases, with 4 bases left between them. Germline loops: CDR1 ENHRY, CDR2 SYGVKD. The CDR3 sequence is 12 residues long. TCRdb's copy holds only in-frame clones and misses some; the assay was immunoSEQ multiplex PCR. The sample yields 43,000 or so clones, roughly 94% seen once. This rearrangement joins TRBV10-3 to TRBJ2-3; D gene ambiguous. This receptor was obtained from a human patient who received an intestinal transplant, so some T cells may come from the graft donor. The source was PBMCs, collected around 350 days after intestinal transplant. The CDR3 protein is CAISEGADTQYF. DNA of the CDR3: TGTGCCATCAGTGAGGGGGCAGATACGCAGTATTTT.